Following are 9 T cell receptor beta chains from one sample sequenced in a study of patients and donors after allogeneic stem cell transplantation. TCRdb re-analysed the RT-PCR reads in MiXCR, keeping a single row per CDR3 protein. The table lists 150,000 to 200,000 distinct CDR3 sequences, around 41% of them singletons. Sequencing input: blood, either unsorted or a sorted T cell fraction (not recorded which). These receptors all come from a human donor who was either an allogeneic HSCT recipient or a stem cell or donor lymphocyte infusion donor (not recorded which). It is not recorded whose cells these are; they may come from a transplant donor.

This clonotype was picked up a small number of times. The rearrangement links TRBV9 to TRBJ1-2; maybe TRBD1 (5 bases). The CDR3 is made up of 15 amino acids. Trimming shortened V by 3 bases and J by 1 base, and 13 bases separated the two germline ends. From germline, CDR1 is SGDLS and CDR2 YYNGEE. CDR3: CASSAQDTFNYGYTF. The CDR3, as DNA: TGTGCCAGCAGCGCCCAGGACACCTTTAACTATGGCTACACCTTC.

The CDR3 bases are TGTGCCAGCAGCGTAGACGGGCTAGGGGATGAGACCCAGTACTTC. It yields the protein CASSVDGLGDETQYF. The chain combines TRBV9 with TRBJ2-5, with D maybe TRBD1 (5 bases). The CDR3 loop spans 15 amino acids. With 0 bases removed from V and 5 bases from J, the gap between germline ends came to 14 bases. From germline, CDR1 is SGDLS and CDR2 YYNGEE.

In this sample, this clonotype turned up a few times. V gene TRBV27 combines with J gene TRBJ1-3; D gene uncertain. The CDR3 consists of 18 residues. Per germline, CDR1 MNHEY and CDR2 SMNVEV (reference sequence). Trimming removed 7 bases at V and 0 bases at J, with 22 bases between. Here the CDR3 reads CASKEAPRPPNSGNTIYF. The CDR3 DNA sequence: TGTGCCAGCAAAGAGGCACCGCGACCACCGAACTCTGGAAACACCATATATTTT.

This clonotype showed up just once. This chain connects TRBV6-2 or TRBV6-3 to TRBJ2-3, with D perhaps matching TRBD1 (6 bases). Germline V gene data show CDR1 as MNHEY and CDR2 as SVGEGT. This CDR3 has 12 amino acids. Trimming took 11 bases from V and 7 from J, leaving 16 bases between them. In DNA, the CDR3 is TGTGCCGTCGGGACAAATGCAAATACGCAGTATTTT. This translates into CAVGTNANTQYF.

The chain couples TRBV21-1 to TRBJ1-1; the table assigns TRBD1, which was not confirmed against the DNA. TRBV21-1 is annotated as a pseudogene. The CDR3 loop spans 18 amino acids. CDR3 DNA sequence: TGTGCCAGCAGCAAAGCGCACGGGTCGGGGGACGCGAACACTGAAGCTTTCTTT. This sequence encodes CASSKAHGSGDANTEAFF.

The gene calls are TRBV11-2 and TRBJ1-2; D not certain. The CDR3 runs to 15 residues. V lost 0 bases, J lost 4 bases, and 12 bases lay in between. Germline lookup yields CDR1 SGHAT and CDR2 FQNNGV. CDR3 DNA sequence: TGTGCCAGCAGCTTAGATCCGCAGCTGCGCTATGGCTACACCTTC. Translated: CASSLDPQLRYGYTF. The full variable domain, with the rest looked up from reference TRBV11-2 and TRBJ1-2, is EAGVAQSPRYKIIEKRQSVAFWCNPISGHATLYWYQQILGQGPKLLIQFQNNGVVDDSQLPKDRFSAERLKGVDSTLKIQPAKLEDSAVYLCASSLDPQLRYGYTFGSGTRLTVV.

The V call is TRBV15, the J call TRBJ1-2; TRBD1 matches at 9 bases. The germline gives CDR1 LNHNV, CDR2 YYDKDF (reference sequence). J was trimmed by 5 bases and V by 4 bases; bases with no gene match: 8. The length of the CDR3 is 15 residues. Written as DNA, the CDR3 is TGTGCCACCAGCACCACCCGGGACAGGGAATATGGCTACACCTTC. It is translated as CATSTTRDREYGYTF.

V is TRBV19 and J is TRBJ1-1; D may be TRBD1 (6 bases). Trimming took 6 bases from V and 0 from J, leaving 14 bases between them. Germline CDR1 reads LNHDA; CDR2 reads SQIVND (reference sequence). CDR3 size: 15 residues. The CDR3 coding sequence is TGTGCCAGTAGCCATGGAGACAGGATGAACACTGAAGCTTTCTTT. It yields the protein CASSHGDRMNTEAFF.

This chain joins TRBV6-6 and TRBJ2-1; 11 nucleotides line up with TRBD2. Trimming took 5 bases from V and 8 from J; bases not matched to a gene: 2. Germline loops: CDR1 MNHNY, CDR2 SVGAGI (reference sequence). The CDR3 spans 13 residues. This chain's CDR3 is CASSTSGSYEQFF. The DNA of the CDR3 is TGTGCCAGCAGTACTAGCGGGAGTTATGAGCAGTTCTTC.